Listed below are T cell receptor beta chains from one sample, sequenced in a study of post-analysis software for immune sequencing data. TCRdb re-derived calls from the PCR reads in MiXCR, one entry per CDR3 protein. The sample shows roughly 870,000 distinct CDR3 sequences, 53% of them seen only once. Sample: blood. Source of these receptors: a girl aged 10 to 17 with multiple sclerosis. Both conserved end residues are part of each CDR3. D genes are given only for firm matches. Expanded clones get a size class; other rows say once, few or many, or leave the size out.

v_gene	len	abundance	j_gene	d_gene	CDR3aa	CDR3nt
TRBV5-1	13	-	TRBJ2-7	-	CASADLSSYEQYF	TGCGCCAGTGCGGACCTGAGCTCCTACGAGCAGTACTTC
TRBV12-3/TRBV12-4	14	-	TRBJ2-1	TRBD2	CASSLGGNGDEQFF	TGTGCCAGTAGTTTGGGGGGGAACGGGGATGAGCAGTTCTTC
TRBV3-1	13	-	TRBJ1-2	-	CASRENRLDGYTF	TGTGCCAGCAGAGAGAACAGACTGGACGGCTACACCTTC
TRBV5-1	15	-	TRBJ2-7	TRBD1	CASSTRQGRSYEQYF	TGCGCCAGCAGCACCAGACAGGGGCGATCCTACGAGCAGTACTTC
TRBV4-2	17	-	TRBJ2-1	TRBD2	CASSQEGIAGDVYEQFF	TGTGCCAGTAGCCAAGAGGGGATAGCGGGGGACGTCTATGAGCAGTTCTTC
TRBV7-3	14	-	TRBJ2-1	-	CASSLWWEYNEQFF	TGTGCCAGCAGCTTATGGTGGGAGTACAATGAGCAGTTCTTC
TRBV7-9	14	few	TRBJ1-2	-	CASSLAAGAYGYTF	TGTGCCAGCAGCTTAGCGGCGGGGGCCTATGGCTACACCTTC
TRBV6-5	16	-	TRBJ1-2	TRBD1	CASSFGQGLSLLGYTF	TGTGCCAGCAGTTTCGGACAGGGGCTCTCCCTCCTTGGCTACACCTTC
TRBV5-6	17	-	TRBJ2-1	TRBD2	CASSLAKAGRAVNEQFF	TGTGCCAGCAGCTTGGCTAAGGCGGGGAGGGCCGTGAATGAGCAGTTCTTC
TRBV7-2	15	-	TRBJ2-4	-	CASSTSRGPKNIQYF	TGTGCCAGCAGCACCTCACGGGGACCCAAAAACATTCAGTACTTC
TRBV7-2	17	-	TRBJ2-5	TRBD2	CASSLDIASGAQETQYF	TGTGCCAGCAGCTTAGATATTGCTAGCGGGGCACAAGAGACCCAGTACTTC
TRBV6-4	14	few	TRBJ2-7	TRBD1	CASSEDREPSEQYF	TGTGCCAGCAGTGAAGACAGGGAGCCGTCCGAGCAGTACTTC
TRBV11-1	16	-	TRBJ2-1	-	CASSLPGERSYNEQFF	TGTGCCAGCAGCTTACCGGGGGAGAGGTCCTACAATGAGCAGTTCTTC
TRBV5-1	15	-	TRBJ2-1	TRBD1	CASSPGQGPYNEQFF	TGCGCCAGCAGCCCGGGACAGGGACCTTACAATGAGCAGTTCTTC
TRBV27	15	-	TRBJ2-5	TRBD1	CASSSLPGGQETQYF	TGTGCCAGCAGTTCATTACCAGGGGGCCAAGAGACCCAGTACTTC
TRBV12-3/TRBV12-4	13	-	TRBJ2-1	-	CASRPTEGGEQFF	TGTGCCAGCAGACCGACTGAGGGGGGTGAGCAGTTCTTC
TRBV6-6	12	-	TRBJ1-1	-	CASSYLDPEAFF	TGTGCCAGCAGTTATTTAGACCCTGAAGCTTTCTTT
TRBV19	13	-	TRBJ1-1	TRBD1	CASSWGQSAEAFF	TGTGCCAGTAGTTGGGGACAGTCCGCTGAAGCTTTCTTT
TRBV29-1	12	-	TRBJ2-1	-	CSVGDRNNEQFF	TGCAGCGTGGGGGACCGAAACAATGAGCAGTTCTTC
TRBV5-1	15	-	TRBJ2-1	TRBD1	CASSANRDRWLEQFF	TGCGCCAGCAGCGCCAACCGGGACAGGTGGCTTGAGCAGTTCTTC
TRBV20-1	13	-	TRBJ1-2	-	CSGRRGVGYGYTF	TGCAGTGGCCGGCGGGGGGTTGGCTATGGCTACACCTTC
TRBV5-1	16	-	TRBJ2-1	TRBD2	CASSPSMAGGSNEQFF	TGCGCCAGCAGCCCGTCCATGGCGGGGGGGTCCAATGAGCAGTTCTTC
TRBV12-3/TRBV12-4	13	few	TRBJ2-1	-	CASNPSRAGEQFF	TGTGCCAGCAATCCGTCGAGGGCCGGTGAGCAGTTCTTC
TRBV7-3	18	few	TRBJ2-5	TRBD2	CASSPRTGTSGRDETQYF	TGTGCCAGCAGCCCTCGGACAGGGACAAGCGGGAGGGACGAGACCCAGTACTTC
TRBV20-1	12	-	TRBJ1-5	-	CSARVSNQPQHF	TGCAGTGCTAGAGTGTCCAATCAGCCCCAGCATTTT
TRBV29-1	14	-	TRBJ2-3	-	CSSRWGETLFTQYF	TGCAGCTCTCGGTGGGGGGAAACTTTATTTACGCAGTATTTT
TRBV5-1	16	-	TRBJ2-2	-	CASSLEGTRNTGELFF	TGCGCCAGCAGCTTGGAGGGGACGAGGAACACCGGGGAGCTGTTTTTT
TRBV29-1	12	-	TRBJ1-2	-	CSVEGGTDGYTF	TGCAGCGTTGAAGGGGGGACGGACGGCTACACCTTC
TRBV27	14	-	TRBJ2-5	TRBD2	CASSSSGAQETQYF	TGTGCCAGCAGTTCAAGCGGGGCTCAAGAGACCCAGTACTTC
TRBV7-6	16	-	TRBJ2-7	-	CASSPQGVARRYEQYF	TGTGCCAGCAGCCCCCAGGGAGTAGCGCGGCGCTACGAGCAGTACTTC
TRBV20-1	12	-	TRBJ2-5	-	CSAIQGIETQYF	TGCAGTGCTATACAGGGCATTGAGACCCAGTACTTC
TRBV20-1	14	-	TRBJ2-1	-	CSARASGWYNEQFF	TGCAGTGCTAGAGCTTCAGGGTGGTACAATGAGCAGTTCTTC
TRBV20-1	13	-	TRBJ2-3	TRBD1	CSAVRQGHDTQYF	TGCAGTGCTGTCCGACAGGGTCACGATACGCAGTATTTT
TRBV29-1	11	few	TRBJ1-2	TRBD1	CSVGQGHGYTF	TGCAGCGTTGGACAGGGGCATGGCTACACCTTC
TRBV12-3/TRBV12-4	16	-	TRBJ2-4	-	CASSFDSAGQKNIQYF	TGTGCCAGCAGTTTTGATTCGGCCGGACAAAAAAACATTCAGTACTTC